The sequence of this T cell receptor (beta chain) was determined in a study of graft-versus-host responses after intestinal transplantation. Study at large: Recipients uniformly received anti-thymocyte globulin induction, followed by tacrolimus and steroids for around 3 years. The study, taken as a whole, reports: Within allografts, high graft-versus-host to host-versus-graft clonal ratios were seen among patients with graft-donor T cell macrochimerism. Recipient bone marrow held GvH clones, some seen earlier in ileum or blood. Early post-transplant falls in HvG clones accompanied the peak levels of circulating GvH clones.

About this clone: The target antigen is unknown.

Trimming left V 7 bases short and J 0 bases short, with 11 bases between. The V gene's germline CDR1 is MDHEN and CDR2 SYDVKM. CDR3 size: 14 residues. Profiled with immunoSEQ multiplex PCR; TCRdb holds only in-frame clones, not every one. The sample lists about 35,000 clones, 93% occurring once. This clonotype originated in a human donor who was the organ donor for an intestinal transplant. The sequencing here drew on unstimulated CD8+ T cells sorted from spleen or lymph node cells, taken before transplant. This rearrangement joins TRBV28 to TRBJ2-3; D uncertain. The CDR3 region has the DNA TGTGCCAGCATTATATCCCTAAGCACAGATACGCAGTATTTT. Amino acids: CASIISLSTDTQYF.